This T cell receptor (beta chain) was retrieved from a study of cytomegalovirus exposure and HLA in healthy donors. Points from the study as a whole: It was confirmed in vitro that a few of the CMV-associated chains were specific for CMV antigens. Rarity marked most TCR sequences, yet some public TCRs occurred in many donors. It was about 150 TCR beta chains that were listed as cytomegalovirus-associated.

Germline-derived CDR1 and CDR2 are MGHDK and SYGVNS. This CDR3 comprises 15 residues. Trimming took off 2 bases at V and 2 bases at J, with 9 bases between the two ends. Repertoires were generated with immunoSEQ multiplex PCR, while TCRdb's copy carries only in-frame clones and drops some. The sample records some 64,000 clones, approximately 97% being singletons. The donors were members of the 120-subject validation cohort (separate from the roughly 700-subject first cohort). With regard to this clone: Its antigen is unknown.

This TCR was recovered from a woman between 18 and 29 years old in good health and CMV-seropositive. The V call is TRBV25-1, the J call TRBJ1-4; TRBD1 might be the D (6 bases). The sequencing input was PBMCs. CDR3 loop: CASSEPTGTNEKLFF. DNA of the CDR3: TGTGCCAGCAGTGAACCGACAGGCACTAATGAAAAACTGTTTTTT.